The rows below give T cell receptor beta chains drawn from one sample of a study of beta chain features in type 1 diabetes. Generated by immunoSEQ multiplex PCR, the TCRdb table keeps only in-frame clones and is missing some. The sample gives under 300,000 clones, about 8% of which show up once; over 0.8% is in the top ten. Sequenced material: central memory CD4+ T cells from blood. Every receptor here comes from a woman aged 18-29 years in good health. Each CDR3 is given with its conserved first and last residue. The D gene is left open where the match is weak. Expanded clones get a size class; other rows say once, few or many, or leave the size out.

v_call	clone_size	j_call	d_call	cdr3_nt	cdr3_aa
TRBV7-9	few	TRBJ2-2	NA	TGTGCCAGCAGCTTAGCCAGCCTAAACACCGGGGAGCTGTTTTTT	CASSLASLNTGELFF
TRBV5-5	few	TRBJ2-7	TRBD1	TGTGCCAGCAGCTTGCCCCAGGGGGCTCGGGGCTCCTACGAGCAGTACTTC	CASSLPQGARGSYEQYF
TRBV29-1	few	TRBJ1-2	TRBD1	TGCAGCGTTGAAATGGCAGGGGGCGGTTATGGCTACACCTTC	CSVEMAGGGYGYTF
TRBV19	NA	TRBJ2-4	TRBD2	TGTGCCAGTAGTATGGTGGCGGGGGGGGCCAAAAACATTCAGTACTTC	CASSMVAGGAKNIQYF
TRBV6-5	few	TRBJ2-6	NA	TGTGCCAGCAGTTCAACGTCTGGGGCCAACGTCCTGACTTTC	CASSSTSGANVLTF
TRBV7-3	NA	TRBJ2-3	TRBD2	TGTGCCAGCTTAAGACCGGGACTAGGCACAGATACGCAGTATTTT	CASLRPGLGTDTQYF
TRBV5-1	few	TRBJ1-2	TRBD1	TGCGCCAGCAGCTTGGCGGACAGGGAAAATGGCTACACCTTC	CASSLADRENGYTF
TRBV18	many	TRBJ1-1	NA	TGTGCCAGCTCACCACTCGTGGCAGGGAACACTGAAGCTTTCTTT	CASSPLVAGNTEAFF
TRBV15	few	TRBJ2-1	TRBD1	TGTGCCACCAGCCCCCGGGACAGACACAATGAGCAGTTCTTC	CATSPRDRHNEQFF
TRBV13	few	TRBJ1-5	NA	TGTGCCAGCAGCCTCCGAGGCCCGGCGACGCCCCAGCATTTT	CASSLRGPATPQHF
TRBV30	few	TRBJ2-7	NA	TGTGCCTGGAGTGTACATCGGGCAGACTTCTACGAGCAGTACTTC	CAWSVHRADFYEQYF
TRBV7-3	NA	TRBJ1-1	NA	TGTGCCAGCAGCTCCCTTGGTAGGGACACTGAAGCTTTCTTT	CASSSLGRDTEAFF
TRBV7-9	few	TRBJ2-2	NA	TGTGCCACCGAGCCGCAGGGAGCGAACACCGGGGAGCTGTTTTTT	CATEPQGANTGELFF
TRBV28	NA	TRBJ1-6	NA	TGTGCCAGCAGGAGTAGACTGCAGATTCCCCTCCACTTT	CASRSRLQIPLHF
TRBV7-2	NA	TRBJ1-2	TRBD1	TGTGCCAGCAGCTCGGGACAGCCCAACTATGGCTACACCTTC	CASSSGQPNYGYTF
TRBV2	few	TRBJ1-5	NA	TGTGCCAGCAGACTCGACAGGAATCAGCCCCAGCATTTT	CASRLDRNQPQHF
TRBV6-6	many	TRBJ1-4	NA	TGTGCCAGCGGCCTTCTCCAGCTGTTTTTT	CASGLLQLFF
TRBV6-5	few	TRBJ2-2	NA	TGTGCCACCCGAGGGGTCGGCACCGGGGAGCTGTTTTTT	CATRGVGTGELFF
TRBV13	NA	TRBJ2-7	NA	TGTGCCAGCAGCTGTAGCGGCCCGGGCCCCCCTTACGAGCAGTACTTC	CASSCSGPGPPYEQYF
TRBV10-3	few	TRBJ2-1	NA	TGTGCCATCAGTGAAACGGGGGAGACTTACAATGAGCAGTTCTTC	CAISETGETYNEQFF
TRBV7-9	NA	TRBJ1-4	NA	TGTGCCAGCAGCTCACCTGGGGTCCTGAATGAAAAACTGTTTTTT	CASSSPGVLNEKLFF
TRBV5-4	many	TRBJ1-5	TRBD1	TGTGCCAGCAGCCGGCAGGACAGGGGCAATACAAATCAGCCCCAGCATTTT	CASSRQDRGNTNQPQHF
TRBV7-9	NA	TRBJ2-3	NA	TGTGCCAGCAGCCTAGGGGCTTCGGGGTCAGATACGCAGTATTTT	CASSLGASGSDTQYF
TRBV2	NA	TRBJ1-6	NA	TGTGCCAGCAGTGAAGGGGGTTATGATTCACCCCTCCACTTT	CASSEGGYDSPLHF
TRBV7-2	few	TRBJ2-1	NA	TGTGCCAGCAGCTTCTACAACAATGAGCAGTTCTTC	CASSFYNNEQFF
TRBV9	few	TRBJ2-1	TRBD1	TGTGCCAGCAGCGAAACCTCAGGGACAGCGGTGTTTGAGGAGCAGTTCTTC	CASSETSGTAVFEEQFF
TRBV7-2	NA	TRBJ1-5	NA	TGTTCCAGCAGCCCATCGAGAGATAATCAGCCCCAGCATTTT	CSSSPSRDNQPQHF
TRBV5-1	many	TRBJ2-1	TRBD2	TGCGCCAGCATGGCGCAGGGAGGGGAGGTTAGAAATGAGCAGTTCTTC	CASMAQGGEVRNEQFF
TRBV11-3	NA	TRBJ2-7	NA	TGTGCCAGCAGCTTAGTTCGACGGGGCGGCGAGCAGTACTTC	CASSLVRRGGEQYF
TRBV4-1	few	TRBJ2-4	TRBD1	TGCGCCAGCAGCCAAGTTGTTTGGCGAAGGGACAGGGAAAACATTCAGTACTTC	CASSQVVWRRDRENIQYF
TRBV7-2	NA	TRBJ2-4	TRBD1	TGTGCCAGCAGCTTCGGGGGGACAGGGATCAACATTCAGTACTTC	CASSFGGTGINIQYF
TRBV5-1	NA	TRBJ2-5	NA	TGCGCCAGCAGCCCTCAGGGAAAGGAGACCCAGTACTTC	CASSPQGKETQYF
TRBV6-1	few	TRBJ1-1	TRBD1	TGTGCCAGCGAACGGGACAGAAGAGCTGAAGCTTTCTTT	CASERDRRAEAFF
TRBV7-2	few	TRBJ2-7	NA	TGTGCCAGCAGCTACTTCAGTGGAGTAGCCTACGAGCAGTACTTC	CASSYFSGVAYEQYF
TRBV30	few	TRBJ2-7	TRBD2	TGTGCCTGGAGTGTCTCTAGCGGGAGAGTCGAGCAGTACTTC	CAWSVSSGRVEQYF
TRBV14	many	TRBJ2-1	TRBD2	TGTGCCAGCAGCCGCGGGGGTGTTAATGAGCAGTTCTTC	CASSRGGVNEQFF
TRBV7-2	NA	TRBJ1-2	NA	TGTGCCAGCAGCTTAGAATCGGTAAACTATGGCTACACCTTC	CASSLESVNYGYTF
TRBV2	NA	TRBJ1-2	TRBD1	TGTGCCCTCCGGACAGGGGCCCCGGGGGGCTACACCTTC	CALRTGAPGGYTF
TRBV30	NA	TRBJ1-1	NA	TGTGCCTGGAGTGGTTGGAGGGACACTGAAGCTTTCTTT	CAWSGWRDTEAFF
TRBV18	NA	TRBJ1-2	NA	TGTGCCAGCTCACCCACAAGGGAGCTATCGGATGGCTACACCTTC	CASSPTRELSDGYTF
TRBV6-1	NA	TRBJ1-6	NA	TGTGCCAGCAGTGAGGGAGCTAATTCACCCCTCCACTTT	CASSEGANSPLHF
TRBV6-6	NA	TRBJ2-1	TRBD2	TGTGCCAGCAGTTTACTAGCGGGAGGGGACAATGAGCAGTTCTTC	CASSLLAGGDNEQFF
TRBV6-6	few	TRBJ2-1	NA	TGTGCCAGCAACACCAACGCTGGGGGTGAGCAGTTCTTC	CASNTNAGGEQFF
TRBV9	few	TRBJ1-6	NA	TGTGCCAGCAGCCCCCGGACGCTCGCATATTCACCCCTCCACTTT	CASSPRTLAYSPLHF
TRBV6-1	NA	TRBJ1-1	NA	TGTGCCAGCAGTGAAAGTCTGAACACTGAAGCTTTCTTT	CASSESLNTEAFF
TRBV6-5	few	TRBJ2-5	TRBD2	TGTGCCAGCGTTCCTAGCGGCCAAGAGACCCAGTACTTC	CASVPSGQETQYF
TRBV7-2	few	TRBJ2-7	NA	TGTGCCAGCAGCCCGACTAGGGTTACCTACGAGCAGTACTTC	CASSPTRVTYEQYF
TRBV7-9	few	TRBJ1-2	NA	TGTGCCAGCAGCTTAGCGCTTCCAGACCTTTATGGCTACACCTTC	CASSLALPDLYGYTF
TRBV7-3	NA	TRBJ1-2	NA	TGTGCCAGCAGCTTTCCAGGGTTCTATGGCTACACCTTC	CASSFPGFYGYTF
TRBV5-4	NA	TRBJ2-5	NA	TGTGCCAGCAGCTCTGGGGCAGGGATGATGGAGACCCAGTACTTC	CASSSGAGMMETQYF
TRBV27	NA	TRBJ1-1	NA	TGTGCCAGCAGTTCCCCGGGACGGAACACTGAAGCTTTCTTT	CASSSPGRNTEAFF
TRBV13	few	TRBJ2-4	TRBD2	TGTGCCAGCAGCAAGCCCGAGGGCGGGGGGTCCAAAAACATTCAGTACTTC	CASSKPEGGGSKNIQYF
TRBV5-6	few	TRBJ1-1	NA	TGTGCCAGCAGCCCAGGGTTGCTGAACACTGAAGCTTTCTTT	CASSPGLLNTEAFF
TRBV28	NA	TRBJ2-3	TRBD1	TGTGCCAGCAGTCCAGGTTTTCATGGACAGGGCCACACAGATACGCAGTATTTT	CASSPGFHGQGHTDTQYF
TRBV19	few	TRBJ1-2	NA	TGTGCCAGTAGTACGGACGGGGGCAACTATGGCTACACCTTC	CASSTDGGNYGYTF
TRBV7-2	NA	TRBJ1-1	NA	TGTGCCAGCAGCTTGAAGGTGGGATTGGAAGCTTTCTTT	CASSLKVGLEAFF
TRBV7-2	NA	TRBJ2-6	NA	TGTGCCAGCGCCACGGTAGCTGGGGCCAACGTCCTGACTTTC	CASATVAGANVLTF
TRBV19	few	TRBJ2-3	NA	TGTGCCAGTAGTATAGATAAAGCAGGTTACACAGATACGCAGTATTTT	CASSIDKAGYTDTQYF